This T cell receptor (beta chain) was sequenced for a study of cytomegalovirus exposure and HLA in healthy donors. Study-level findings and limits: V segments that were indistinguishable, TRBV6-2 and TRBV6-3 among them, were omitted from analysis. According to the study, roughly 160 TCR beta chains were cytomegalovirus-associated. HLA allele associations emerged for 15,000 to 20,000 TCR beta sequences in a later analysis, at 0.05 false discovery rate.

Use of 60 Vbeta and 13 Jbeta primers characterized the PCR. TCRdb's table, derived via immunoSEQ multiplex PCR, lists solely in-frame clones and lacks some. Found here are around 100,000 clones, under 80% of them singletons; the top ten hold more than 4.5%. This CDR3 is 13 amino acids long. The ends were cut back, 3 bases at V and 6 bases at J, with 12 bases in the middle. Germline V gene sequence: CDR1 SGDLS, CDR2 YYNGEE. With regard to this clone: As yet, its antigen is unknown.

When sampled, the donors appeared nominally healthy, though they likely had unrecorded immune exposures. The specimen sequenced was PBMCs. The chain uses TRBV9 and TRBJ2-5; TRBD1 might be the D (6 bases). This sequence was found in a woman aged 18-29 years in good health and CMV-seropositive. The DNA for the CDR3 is TGTGCCAGCAGCGCGGCAGGGGTTCAGACCCAGTACTTC. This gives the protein CASSAAGVQTQYF.